This is a list of T cell receptor beta chains from one sample in a study of blood T cell repertoires in COVID-19. Libraries were prepared by immunoSEQ multiplex PCR; TCRdb keeps only in-frame clonotypes and omits some of them. The sample includes some 200,000 clones, 65% to 90% of them seen just once. Sequenced: peripheral blood. The receptors were gathered from an elderly man with acute or convalescent COVID-19. Each CDR3 is given with its conserved first and last residue. The D gene is left open where the match is weak. Part of the rows lack a size; the others show once, few, many or a class for expanded clones.

clone_size	v_call	d_call	j_call	cdr3_nt	cdr3_aa
-	TRBV6-2/TRBV6-3	TRBD1	TRBJ2-4	TGTGCCAGCAGTTTACAGGGGGGCCTCGACATTCAGTACTTC	CASSLQGGLDIQYF
-	TRBV15	-	TRBJ1-6	TGTGCCACCAGCAGAGTTAGGGGTTTAAATTCACCCCTCCACTTT	CATSRVRGLNSPLHF
-	TRBV6-2/TRBV6-3	TRBD2	TRBJ2-2	TGTGCCAGCAGTGTACATACGGGACTAGCGGACAACACCGGGGAGCTGTTTTTT	CASSVHTGLADNTGELFF
-	TRBV19	-	TRBJ1-5	TGTGCCAGTAGTATAGACCTAATGAGGGTTCAGCCCCAGCATTTT	CASSIDLMRVQPQHF
-	TRBV12-5	TRBD1	TRBJ2-5	TGTGCTAGTGGTCACGGGACAGGGGGCGCTGGGGAGACCCAGTACTTC	CASGHGTGGAGETQYF
-	TRBV11-2	-	TRBJ2-5	TGTGCCAGCAGCCTTACGGGGTCCCCACAGAGAGGTAGAGAGACCCAGTACTTC	CASSLTGSPQRGRETQYF
-	TRBV7-9	TRBD1	TRBJ2-1	TGTGCCAGCAGCCCGGGACAGGGGGTAGGTGAGCAGTTCTTC	CASSPGQGVGEQFF
-	TRBV18	TRBD1	TRBJ1-2	TGTGCCAGCTCCGTCGGACAGGCGCCGAACTATGGCTACACCTTC	CASSVGQAPNYGYTF
once	TRBV7-6	-	TRBJ1-5	TGTGCCAGCAGCTTAGCCCCCCCAGGGGCAGGACAGCCCCAGCATTTT	CASSLAPPGAGQPQHF
-	TRBV27	-	TRBJ1-5	TGTGCCAGCAGGGGGGGTAATCGGCCCCAGCATTTT	CASRGGNRPQHF
-	TRBV27	TRBD2	TRBJ2-1	TGTGCCAGCAGTTTATTGCTAGCGGATTACAATGAGCAGTTCTTC	CASSLLLADYNEQFF
once	TRBV18	-	TRBJ2-1	TGTGCCAGCTCACCCCCCTCGTCGGGGATCAATGAGCAGTTCTTC	CASSPPSSGINEQFF
-	TRBV27	-	TRBJ1-5	TGTGCCAGCAGTCTCTCCCCAGCGCAGCCCCAGCATTTT	CASSLSPAQPQHF
-	TRBV5-4	-	TRBJ2-1	TGTGCCAGCAGCCTGAGAGGTTCCTATTACAATGAGCAGTTCTTC	CASSLRGSYYNEQFF
-	TRBV24-1	TRBD2	TRBJ2-5	TGTGCCACCAGCTTGGGACTAGCGGGAGTAGAGACCCAGTACTTC	CATSLGLAGVETQYF
-	TRBV5-1	-	TRBJ2-3	TGCGCCAGCAGCTTATACACAGATACGCAGTATTTT	CASSLYTDTQYF
-	TRBV18	TRBD2	TRBJ2-1	TGTGCCAGCTCACCAAAGAGCGGGAGGCATGAGCAGTTCTTC	CASSPKSGRHEQFF
-	TRBV11-2	-	TRBJ2-3	TGTGCCAGCAGCCCGGAGCGGATCCGGGATACGCAGTATTTT	CASSPERIRDTQYF
-	TRBV28	TRBD2	TRBJ2-1	TGTGCCAGCAGTGACCTAGCGGGAGGGGTCAATGAGCAGTTCTTC	CASSDLAGGVNEQFF
-	TRBV10-3	TRBD1	TRBJ2-5	TGTGCCATCAGTGACGCGACAGGGGGGCAAGAGACCCAGTACTTC	CAISDATGGQETQYF
few	TRBV24-1	-	TRBJ1-2	TGTGCCACCAGTGATGATTGGGCTTCGGACATCTATGGCTACACCTTC	CATSDDWASDIYGYTF
-	TRBV28	TRBD2	TRBJ2-2	TGTGCCAGCAGTTTCTTGACGGGAGGTCTTTTCGGGGAGCTGTTTTTT	CASSFLTGGLFGELFF
-	TRBV28	-	TRBJ1-3	TGTGCCAGCAGTCGGGGGGGGCCCCTCTCTGGAAACACCATATATTTT	CASSRGGPLSGNTIYF
few	TRBV7-2	-	TRBJ1-6	TGTGCCAGCAGCTCTTTTCGGGGGAGCTATAATTCACCCCTCCACTTT	CASSSFRGSYNSPLHF
-	TRBV6-2/TRBV6-3	-	TRBJ1-2	TGTGCCAGCAGTCGACTACAGGACAGCTATGGCTACACCTTC	CASSRLQDSYGYTF
-	TRBV5-1	TRBD2	TRBJ2-1	TGCGCCAGCAGCTTGGCGCAACTAGCGGGAGAGCAGTTCTTC	CASSLAQLAGEQFF
-	TRBV7-3	-	TRBJ2-3	TGTGCCAGCAGCCCACAACGGGGTACGCAGTATTTT	CASSPQRGTQYF
-	TRBV18	TRBD1	TRBJ1-1	TGTGCCAGCTCACCGGACAGGGGGTCGGTCACTGAAGCTTTCTTT	CASSPDRGSVTEAFF
-	TRBV2	-	TRBJ1-3	TGTGCCAGCAGTGAACGGCAAGGGGCTGGAAACACCATATATTTT	CASSERQGAGNTIYF
-	TRBV7-3	-	TRBJ2-2	TGTGCCAGCAGCTTCCCAGGTTCCGGGGAGCTGTTTTTT	CASSFPGSGELFF
-	TRBV21-1	-	TRBJ1-4	TGTGCCACAAAGAACTGGGACAGGGCCTCTGCAACTAATGAAAAACTGTTTTTT	CATKNWDRASATNEKLFF
-	TRBV9	-	TRBJ2-5	TGTGCCAGCAGCGTAGATCCGGGGAAAGAGACCCAGTACTTC	CASSVDPGKETQYF